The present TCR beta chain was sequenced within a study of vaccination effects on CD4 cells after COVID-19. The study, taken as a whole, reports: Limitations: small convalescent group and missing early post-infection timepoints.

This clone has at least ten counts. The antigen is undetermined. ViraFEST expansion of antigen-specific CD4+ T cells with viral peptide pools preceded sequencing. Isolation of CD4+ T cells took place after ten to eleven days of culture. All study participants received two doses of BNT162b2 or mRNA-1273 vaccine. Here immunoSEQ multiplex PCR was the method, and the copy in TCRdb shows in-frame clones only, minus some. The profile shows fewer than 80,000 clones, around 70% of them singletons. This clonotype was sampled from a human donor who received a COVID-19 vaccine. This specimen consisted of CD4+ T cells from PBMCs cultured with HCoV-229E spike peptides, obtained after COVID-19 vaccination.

CDR3 coding DNA: TGTGCCAGCCTACATTGGGGGACAGGGGGCAGGTATGGCTACACCTTC. Its translation: CASLHWGTGGRYGYTF. The chain is built from TRBV27 and TRBJ1-2; 12 bases fit TRBD1. The CDR3 length is 16 residues. Unmatched junction bases numbered 12, after V lost 8 bases and J lost 5 bases. Germline values: CDR1 MNHEY, CDR2 SMNVEV (reference sequence).